A selection of T cell receptor beta chains follows, all from one sample in a study of control samples from healthy donors and cancer patients. The table came from immunoSEQ multiplex PCR; TCRdb's copy has only in-frame clones and leaves some out. The sample records about 65,000 clones, roughly nine tenths being singletons. The sequenced material came from PBMCs. Source of these receptors: a woman aged 50 to 65 with colorectal cancer. The CDR3 runs from the conserved cysteine through the conserved F or W. Each record gives: J gene, clone size, CDR3 length, V gene, D gene, CDR3 DNA, CDR3 protein. A D gene is named only where the DNA matches it firmly. The size of a clone is reported for some rows only, either as once, few or many, or as a class for expanded clones.

j_gene: TRBJ2-2
abundance: .
len: 15
v_gene: TRBV30
d_gene: TRBD2
CDR3nt: TGTGCCTGGAGTAAGCTAGCGGGAGACACCGGGGAGCTGTTTTTT
CDR3aa: CAWSKLAGDTGELFF

j_gene: TRBJ2-1
abundance: .
len: 13
v_gene: TRBV20-1
d_gene: .
CDR3nt: TGCAGTGCTAGTTACAGGGAGTACAATGAGCAGTTCTTC
CDR3aa: CSASYREYNEQFF

j_gene: TRBJ1-2
abundance: .
len: 12
v_gene: TRBV29-1
d_gene: .
CDR3nt: TGCAGCGTTGAGGACAGAGGGTTTGGCTACACCTTC
CDR3aa: CSVEDRGFGYTF

j_gene: TRBJ1-2
abundance: .
len: 16
v_gene: TRBV11-2
d_gene: TRBD1
CDR3nt: TGTGCCAGCAGCTTAAGGTCGTCAGGGGGCTATAATGGCTACACCTTC
CDR3aa: CASSLRSSGGYNGYTF

j_gene: TRBJ2-7
abundance: few
len: 11
v_gene: TRBV11-2
d_gene: .
CDR3nt: TGTGCCAGCAGCTTAGAAGGGTCGCAGTACTTC
CDR3aa: CASSLEGSQYF

j_gene: TRBJ1-6
abundance: .
len: 13
v_gene: TRBV14
d_gene: .
CDR3nt: TGTGCCAGCAGCCAAGTATGGAATTCACCCCTCCACTTT
CDR3aa: CASSQVWNSPLHF

j_gene: TRBJ2-3
abundance: .
len: 16
v_gene: TRBV5-1
d_gene: TRBD2
CDR3nt: TGCGCCAGCAGCTTCCTAGGGCGGGGGGTTTCAAATACGCAGTATTTT
CDR3aa: CASSFLGRGVSNTQYF

j_gene: TRBJ1-2
abundance: .
len: 13
v_gene: TRBV5-1
d_gene: TRBD1
CDR3nt: TGCGCCAGCAGCACAACAGGGGAGGATGGCTACACCTTC
CDR3aa: CASSTTGEDGYTF

j_gene: TRBJ1-6
abundance: .
len: 15
v_gene: TRBV11-2
d_gene: .
CDR3nt: TGTGCCAGCAGCTTAGAAGGAGCAGGGCATTCACCCCTCCACTTT
CDR3aa: CASSLEGAGHSPLHF

j_gene: TRBJ1-5
abundance: .
len: 17
v_gene: TRBV30
d_gene: .
CDR3nt: TGTGCCTGGAGTCCGTCGGTTTACAGGGTTAGCAATCAGCCCCAGCATTTT
CDR3aa: CAWSPSVYRVSNQPQHF

j_gene: TRBJ1-6
abundance: .
len: 18
v_gene: TRBV7-6
d_gene: .
CDR3nt: TGTGCCAGCAGCTTGGACAGCCCCACCGGATCCTTAAATTCACCCCTCCACTTT
CDR3aa: CASSLDSPTGSLNSPLHF

j_gene: TRBJ2-2
abundance: .
len: 13
v_gene: TRBV4-1
d_gene: .
CDR3nt: TGCGCCGCGGCGGCAGGGGGGGCCGGGGAGCTGTTTTTT
CDR3aa: CAAAAGGAGELFF

j_gene: TRBJ1-4
abundance: .
len: 14
v_gene: TRBV10-3
d_gene: .
CDR3nt: TGTGCCATCAGTGAGTCTAACCTATCTGAAAAACTGTTTTTT
CDR3aa: CAISESNLSEKLFF

j_gene: TRBJ2-1
abundance: .
len: 18
v_gene: TRBV4-1
d_gene: .
CDR3nt: TGCGCCAGCAGCCAAGAGGGGCAGCGAACCAGCTCCTACAATGAGCAGTTCTTC
CDR3aa: CASSQEGQRTSSYNEQFF